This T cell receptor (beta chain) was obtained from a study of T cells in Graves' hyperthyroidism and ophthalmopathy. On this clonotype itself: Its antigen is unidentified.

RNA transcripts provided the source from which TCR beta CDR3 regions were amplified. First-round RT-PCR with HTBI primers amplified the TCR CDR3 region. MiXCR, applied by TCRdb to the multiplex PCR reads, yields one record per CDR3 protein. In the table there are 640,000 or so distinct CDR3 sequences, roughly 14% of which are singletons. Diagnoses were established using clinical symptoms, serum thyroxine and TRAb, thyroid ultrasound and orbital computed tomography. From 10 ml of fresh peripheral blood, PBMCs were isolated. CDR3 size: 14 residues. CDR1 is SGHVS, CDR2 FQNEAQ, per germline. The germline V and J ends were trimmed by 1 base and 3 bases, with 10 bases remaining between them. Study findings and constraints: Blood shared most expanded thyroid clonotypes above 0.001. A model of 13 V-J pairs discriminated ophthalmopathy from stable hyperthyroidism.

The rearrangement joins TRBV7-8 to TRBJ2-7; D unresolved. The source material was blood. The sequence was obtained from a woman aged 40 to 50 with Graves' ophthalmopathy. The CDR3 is CASSLGAVGYEQYF. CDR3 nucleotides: TGTGCCAGCAGCTTAGGAGCAGTCGGCTACGAGCAGTACTTC. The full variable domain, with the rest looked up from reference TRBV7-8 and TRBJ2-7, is GAGVSQSPRYKVAKRGQDVALRCDPISGHVSLFWYQQALGQGPEFLTYFQNEAQLDKSGLPSDRFFAERPEGSVSTLKIQRTQQEDSAVYLCASSLGAVGYEQYFGPGTRLTVT.